The T cell receptor (beta chain) under discussion was sequenced for a study of shared clonotypes between healthy human individuals. Whole-study results and caveats: Exclusively blood specimens were collected; tissue repertoires likely differ.

Data came from immunoSEQ multiplex PCR; TCRdb stores just in-frame clones and leaves some out. The data hold roughly 2.2 million clones, with approximately 95% observed a single time. Germline V gene sequence: CDR1 WNHNN, CDR2 SYGVQD (reference sequence). V lost 4 bases and J lost 10; bases outside the gene matches: 7. The CDR3 loop spans 12 amino acids. This clone was seen a few times. Its specificity is not known. The TCR was taken from a man younger than 30 in good health. Some clones in this sample may be carry-over from other donors' samples. The J gene is TRBJ2-7, the V gene TRBV10-1, with 7 bases lining up with TRBD2. The sequenced material came from naive CD4+ T cells from PBMCs. Subset here: CD45RA+ positively selected. The CDR3 region is CASSVTAGLQYF. CDR3 sequence (DNA): TGCGCCAGCAGTGTAACAGCGGGGCTTCAGTACTTC.